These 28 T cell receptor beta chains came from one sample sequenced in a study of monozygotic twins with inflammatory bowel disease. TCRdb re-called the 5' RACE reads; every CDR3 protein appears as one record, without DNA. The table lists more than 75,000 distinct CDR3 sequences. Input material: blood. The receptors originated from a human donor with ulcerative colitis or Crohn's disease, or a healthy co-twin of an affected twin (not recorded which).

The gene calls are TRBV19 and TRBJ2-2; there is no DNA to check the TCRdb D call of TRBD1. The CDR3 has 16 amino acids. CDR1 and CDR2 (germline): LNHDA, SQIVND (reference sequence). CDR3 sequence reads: CASSDGPGQGARELFF.

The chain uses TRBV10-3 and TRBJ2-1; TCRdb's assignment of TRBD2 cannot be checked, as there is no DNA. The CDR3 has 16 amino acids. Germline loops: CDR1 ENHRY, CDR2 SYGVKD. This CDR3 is CAISATSGGTYNEQFF.

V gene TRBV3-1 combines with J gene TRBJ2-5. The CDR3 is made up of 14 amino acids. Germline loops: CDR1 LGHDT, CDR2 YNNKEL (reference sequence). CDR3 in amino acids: CASSQDRWRETQYF.

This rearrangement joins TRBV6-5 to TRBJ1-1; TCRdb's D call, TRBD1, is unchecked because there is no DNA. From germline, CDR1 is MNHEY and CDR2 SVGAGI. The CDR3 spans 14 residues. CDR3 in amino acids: CASSYWGRTPEVFF.

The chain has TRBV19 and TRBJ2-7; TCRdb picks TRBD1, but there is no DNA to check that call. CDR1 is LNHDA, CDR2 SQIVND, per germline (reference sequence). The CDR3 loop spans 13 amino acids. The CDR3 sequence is CASSVGQNYEQYF.

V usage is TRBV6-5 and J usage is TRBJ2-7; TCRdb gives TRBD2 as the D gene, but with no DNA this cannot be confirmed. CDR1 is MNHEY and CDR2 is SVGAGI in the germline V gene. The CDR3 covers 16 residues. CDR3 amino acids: CASSYSPSGGAREQYF.

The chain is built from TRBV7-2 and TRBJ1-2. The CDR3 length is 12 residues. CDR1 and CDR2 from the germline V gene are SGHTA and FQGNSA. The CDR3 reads CASSLEAYGYTF.

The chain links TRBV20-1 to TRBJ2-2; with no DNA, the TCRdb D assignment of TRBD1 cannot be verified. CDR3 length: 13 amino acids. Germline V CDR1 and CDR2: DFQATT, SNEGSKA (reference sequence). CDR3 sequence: CSAQGRNTGELFF.

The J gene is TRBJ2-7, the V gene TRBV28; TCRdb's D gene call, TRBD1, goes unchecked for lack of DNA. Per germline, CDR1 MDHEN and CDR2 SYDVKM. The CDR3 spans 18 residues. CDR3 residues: CASNLRGGQTGLSYEQYF.

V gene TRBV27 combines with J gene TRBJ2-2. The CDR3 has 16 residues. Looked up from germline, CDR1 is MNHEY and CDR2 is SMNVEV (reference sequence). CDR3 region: CASSLDGRANTGELFF.

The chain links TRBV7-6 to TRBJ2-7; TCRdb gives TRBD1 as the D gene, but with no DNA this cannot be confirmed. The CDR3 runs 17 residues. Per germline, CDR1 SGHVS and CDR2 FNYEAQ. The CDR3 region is CASSLSGPGQGYYEQYF.

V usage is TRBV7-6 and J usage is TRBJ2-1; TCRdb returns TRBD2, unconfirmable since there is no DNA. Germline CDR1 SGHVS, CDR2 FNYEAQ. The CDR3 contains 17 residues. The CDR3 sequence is CASSKGLAEGSYNEQFF.

This CDR3 is CASSSTGVGGYTF. The V and J genes are TRBV7-6 and TRBJ1-2; TCRdb names TRBD1, which stays unverified in the absence of DNA. The CDR3 contains 13 residues. Germline loops: CDR1 SGHVS, CDR2 FNYEAQ.

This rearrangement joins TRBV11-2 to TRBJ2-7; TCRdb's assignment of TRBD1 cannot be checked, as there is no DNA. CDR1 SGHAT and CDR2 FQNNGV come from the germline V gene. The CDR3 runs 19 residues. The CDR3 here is CASSRKTDRSSSSAYEQYF.

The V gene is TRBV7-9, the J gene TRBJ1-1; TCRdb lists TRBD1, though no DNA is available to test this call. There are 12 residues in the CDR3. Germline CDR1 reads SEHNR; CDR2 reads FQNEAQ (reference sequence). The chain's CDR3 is CASSFNRAEAFF.

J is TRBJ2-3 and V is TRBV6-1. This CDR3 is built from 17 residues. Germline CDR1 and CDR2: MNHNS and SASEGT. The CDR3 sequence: CASRGSGRRPSTDTQYF.

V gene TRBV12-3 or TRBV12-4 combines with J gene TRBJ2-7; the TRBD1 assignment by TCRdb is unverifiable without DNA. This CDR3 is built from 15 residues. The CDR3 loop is CASNQGLGAAYEQYF.

CDR3 loop: CASSQGGGHPEHRGYTF. V and J are TRBV3-1 and TRBJ1-2. The CDR3 extends over 17 amino acids. Germline lookup yields CDR1 LGHDT and CDR2 YNNKEL (reference sequence).

This CDR3 is CASRDRTAFYEQYF. The chain is built from TRBV5-1 and TRBJ2-7; no DNA is available, so the TRBD1 call from TCRdb remains unchecked. The CDR3 extends over 14 amino acids. Germline V gene sequence: CDR1 SGHRS, CDR2 YFSETQ.

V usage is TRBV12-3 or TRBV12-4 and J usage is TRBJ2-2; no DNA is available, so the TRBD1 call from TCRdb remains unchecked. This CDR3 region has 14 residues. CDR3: CASSTGHYTGELFF.

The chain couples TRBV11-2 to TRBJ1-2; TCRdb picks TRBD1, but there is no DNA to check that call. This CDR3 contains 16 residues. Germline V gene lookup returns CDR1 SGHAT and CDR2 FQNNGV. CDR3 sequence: CASSRHGQATFGGYTF.

This CDR3 is CASSEPDGSGGRTDTQYF. V is TRBV12-3 or TRBV12-4 and J is TRBJ2-3; TCRdb's D gene call, TRBD2, goes unchecked for lack of DNA. The CDR3 length is 18 residues.

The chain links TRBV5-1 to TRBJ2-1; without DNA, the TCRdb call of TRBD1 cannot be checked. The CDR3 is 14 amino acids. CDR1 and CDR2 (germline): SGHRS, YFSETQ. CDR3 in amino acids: CASSLGGERNEQFF.

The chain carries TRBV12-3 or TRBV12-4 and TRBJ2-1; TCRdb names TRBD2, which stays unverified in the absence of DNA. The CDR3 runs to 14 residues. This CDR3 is CASSLSGTSGEQFF.

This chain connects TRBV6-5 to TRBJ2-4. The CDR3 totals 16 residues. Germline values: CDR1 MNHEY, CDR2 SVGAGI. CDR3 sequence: CASSYSDILAKNIQYF.

This chain's CDR3 is CSVVRQGKNYEQYF. The chain links TRBV29-1 to TRBJ2-7; the TCRdb D gene call, TRBD1, has no DNA to confirm it. Per germline, CDR1 SQVTM and CDR2 ANQGSEA. The CDR3 covers 14 residues.

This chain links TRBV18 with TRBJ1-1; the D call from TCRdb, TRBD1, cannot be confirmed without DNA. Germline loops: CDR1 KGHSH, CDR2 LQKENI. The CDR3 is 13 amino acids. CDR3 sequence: CASSPLPGSEAFF.

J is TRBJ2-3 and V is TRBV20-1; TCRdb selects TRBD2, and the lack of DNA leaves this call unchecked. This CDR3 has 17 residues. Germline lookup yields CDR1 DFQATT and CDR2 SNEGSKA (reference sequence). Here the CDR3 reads CSARTALGRGDTDTQYF.